This TCR beta chain was observed in a study of regulatory T cells in long-lasting Graves disease. Findings of the study overall: Clonotypes that were public and shared totalled a few thousand in persistent patients versus about a thousand in new patients. Tissue studied was limited to peripheral blood, excluding thyroid tissue.

Stated time point: persistent/refractory GD, antithyroid drugs over 5 years with positive TRAb. Extracted RNA from PBMCs served as the source of the TCR library. Around 9.8 milliliters of peripheral blood were taken and placed in EDTA tubes. Trimming took off 4 bases at V and 4 bases at J, with 16 bases between the two ends. CDR3 length equals 15 residues. The TCR beta library used iRepertoire HTBI primers with Arm-PCR amplification of CDR3. Per the study methods: Identification across samples found 50 to 80 TRBV and approximately 15 TRBJ segments. TCRdb re-called the multiplex PCR reads with MiXCR, one entry per CDR3 protein. These V and J calls derive from TCRdb rather than the authors' analysis. Among hundreds of thousands of distinct CDR3 sequences listed, around 21% were seen once. Details on this clonotype: Its antigen remains unidentified.

The chain recombines TRBV12-3 or TRBV12-4 with TRBJ1-1; D gene uncertain. The sequence derives from a female donor with Graves disease. Source: peripheral blood mononuclear cells (PBMCs), taken when the disease was refractory, from a patient treated with antithyroid drugs. For the CDR3, the DNA is TGTGCCAGCAGTTCTCCCCGCCGGATGGGCACTGAAGCTTTCTTT. It specifies CASSSPRRMGTEAFF.